Following are 26 T cell receptor beta chains from one sample sequenced in a study of radiation and T cells in renal cell carcinoma. Noted time point: blood 2 weeks post-SBRT. The treatment here: 15 Gy SBRT to primary tumor, nephrectomy 4 weeks later. Repertoires were generated with immunoSEQ multiplex PCR, while TCRdb's copy carries only in-frame clones and drops some. The data contain 100,000 to 150,000 clones, roughly four fifths of them seen just once; the ten biggest clones take up 5% to 6.5%. The sequencing here drew on blood, taken from a patient whose treatment included radiotherapy and nephrectomy. These receptors were taken from a man aged 45-65 years with renal cell carcinoma.

The CDR3 loop reads CASSLTLQGPLYEQYF. The CDR3 DNA is TGTGCCAGCAGTTTAACCCTACAGGGTCCCCTCTACGAGCAGTACTTC. V and J are TRBV28 and TRBJ2-7; TRBD1 might be the D (6 bases). CDR3 size: 16 residues. Per germline, CDR1 MDHEN and CDR2 SYDVKM. With 2 bases removed from V and 3 bases from J, the gap between germline ends came to 17 bases.

The chain carries TRBV5-1 and TRBJ2-7, with 9 bases identical to TRBD1. CDR3 length equals 14 residues. Germline V gives CDR1 SGHRS, CDR2 YFSETQ. The J segment lost 2 bases and the V segment lost 5 bases, leaving 5 bases of the junction unmatched. CDR3 nucleotide sequence: TGCGCCAGCAGTAGGACAGGGGCCACCTACGAGCAGTACTTC. It translates to CASSRTGATYEQYF.

The table lists this clone with a count of one. CDR3 DNA sequence: TGCGCCAGCAGTCCCGACAGGGGGCCACACAATCAGCCCCAGCATTTT. Residues: CASSPDRGPHNQPQHF. This chain connects TRBV23-1 to TRBJ1-5, with TRBD1 matching over 10 bases. TRBV23-1 is designated an ORF whose function remains uncertain. CDR3 length: 16 amino acids. Losses at the gene ends were 4 bases for V and 3 bases for J; bases not matched to a gene: 6.

Comment on this clone: Other DNA sequences in this sample translate to the same CDR3. This chain uses TRBV21-1 with TRBJ2-7; the table gives TRBD2 as D, unverified against the DNA. TRBV21-1 is marked as a pseudogene. The CDR3 runs to 16 residues. The CDR3 sequence: CASSKVVAVDPYEQYF. The CDR3 region has the DNA TGTGCCAGCAGCAAGGTGGTAGCGGTAGATCCCTACGAGCAGTACTTC.

This chain uses TRBV5-1 with TRBJ2-7; D unresolved. This CDR3 comprises 16 residues. Germline V CDR1 and CDR2: SGHRS, YFSETQ. V was pared by 1 base and J by 6 bases, with 20 bases between. CDR3 nucleotide sequence: TGCGCCAGCAGCTTGCGCCCCCTGGGAAATCAAGCCGAGCAGTACTTC. It is translated as CASSLRPLGNQAEQYF.

Regarding this clone: The same CDR3 arises from other DNA sequences in this sample as well. The V call is TRBV5-1, the J call TRBJ2-5; 11 positions agree with TRBD2. V was pared by 4 bases and J by 5 bases, with 7 bases of the junction left unmatched. Germline lookup yields CDR1 SGHRS and CDR2 YFSETQ. The CDR3 length is 15 residues. DNA of the CDR3: TGCGCCAGCAGCCTGACTAGCGGGGAGGGGGAGACCCAGTACTTC. Protein: CASSLTSGEGETQYF.

A single count supports this clone. The chain carries TRBV7-2 and TRBJ2-2; D not certain. The CDR3 is made up of 15 amino acids. Trimming left V 1 base short and J 4 bases short, with 10 bases between. Germline CDR1 SGHTA, CDR2 FQGNSA. Written as DNA, the CDR3 is TGTGCCAGCAGCTTAGTCGGGCCAGGCACCGGGGAGCTGTTTTTT. It is translated as CASSLVGPGTGELFF.

The rearrangement links TRBV6-1 to TRBJ2-3, with 7 bases fitting TRBD2. CDR1 is MNHNS and CDR2 is SASEGT in the germline V gene. The CDR3 extends over 14 amino acids. Trimming took 10 bases from V and 2 from J; bases not matched to a gene: 9. The CDR3 sequence is CATRGGGPTDTQYF. CDR3 bases: TGTGCCACTCGCGGGGGAGGCCCCACAGATACGCAGTATTTT.

This chain joins TRBV11-2 and TRBJ2-3; no clear D. V was pared by 0 bases and J by 7 bases, with 14 bases between. CDR3 length equals 15 residues. In germline, CDR1 is SGHAT, CDR2 FQNNGV. The CDR3, as DNA: TGTGCCAGCAGCTTAGATTTGGTCTGGGCAAATACGCAGTATTTT. Translated, it gives CASSLDLVWANTQYF.

The rearrangement joins TRBV5-1 to TRBJ2-5, with D unresolved. Germline values: CDR1 SGHRS, CDR2 YFSETQ. Trimming stripped 0 bases from V and 5 bases from J, with 11 bases between. The CDR3 has 14 residues. The CDR3 sequence is CASSLETGYETQYF. The CDR3 coding sequence is TGCGCCAGCAGCTTGGAGACCGGGTATGAGACCCAGTACTTC.

The rearrangement links TRBV23-1 to TRBJ1-3; 12 nucleotides agree with TRBD1. TRBV23-1 counts as an open reading frame of uncertain function. J was trimmed by 3 bases and V by 6 bases; bases with no gene match: 6. The CDR3 runs to 16 residues. The CDR3: CASRLGQGAIGNTIYF. CDR3 nucleotide sequence: TGCGCCAGCAGACTGGGACAGGGGGCGATTGGAAACACCATATATTTT.

As DNA, the CDR3 is TGTGCCAGCAGCTTTCAGGGTGGCCCGGATGAGCAGTTCTTC. Translation: CASSFQGGPDEQFF. This chain uses TRBV7-2 with TRBJ2-1; possible D gene TRBD1, 5 bases. Between the trimmed V and J ends, which lost 3 bases and 8 bases, there was a span of 14 bases. The length of the CDR3 is 14 residues. Germline V gives CDR1 SGHTA, CDR2 FQGNSA. Drawing the rest from reference TRBV7-2 and TRBJ2-1, the complete variable domain is GAGVSQSPSNKVTEKGKDVELRCDPISGHTALYWYRQSLGQGLEFLIYFQGNSAPDKSGLPSDRFSAERTGGSVSTLTIQRTQQEDSAVYLCASSFQGGPDEQFFGPGTRLTVL.

The chain couples TRBV6-5 to TRBJ1-2; unclear D gene. The CDR3 sequence is 12 residues long. V was pared by 0 bases and J by 7 bases, with 6 bases between. Germline CDR1 reads MNHEY; CDR2 reads SVGAGI. The CDR3 here is CASSYSGIGYTF. The CDR3 DNA reads as TGTGCCAGCAGTTACTCGGGGATTGGCTACACCTTC.

Concerning this clone itself: A much more abundant neighbour one base away suggests this may be a read error. The V and J genes are TRBV5-4 and TRBJ1-2; TRBD1 aligns across 8 bases. The CDR3 consists of 13 residues. Losses at the gene ends were 3 bases for V and 3 bases for J; bases not matched to a gene: 1. Germline values: CDR1 SGHNT, CDR2 YYREEE (reference sequence). The CDR3 DNA sequence: TGTGCCAGCAGCTCGACAGGGGACTATGGCTACACCTTC. It encodes CASSSTGDYGYTF.

This clone came up many times. V is TRBV5-1 and J is TRBJ2-1, with D possibly being TRBD2 (6 bases). This CDR3 is built from 15 residues. CDR1 and CDR2 from the germline V gene are SGHRS and YFSETQ. V gave up 0 bases and J gave up 4 bases, with 11 bases separating them. The CDR3 sequence: CASSLGSGEYNEQFF. The CDR3 DNA reads as TGCGCCAGCAGCTTGGGTTCGGGAGAATACAATGAGCAGTTCTTC. Variable domain in full (rest from reference TRBV5-1 and TRBJ2-1): KAGVTQTPRYLIKTRGQQVTLSCSPISGHRSVSWYQQTPGQGLQFLFEYFSETQRNKGNFPGRFSGRQFSNSRSEMNVSTLELGDSALYLCASSLGSGEYNEQFFGPGTRLTVL.

The CDR3 spells CASSDGGGTQYF. The CDR3 DNA is TGCGCCAGCAGTGACGGTGGGGGGACCCAGTACTTC. This rearrangement joins TRBV10-1 to TRBJ2-5; the D call may be TRBD1 or TRBD2 (5 bases each). The CDR3 totals 12 residues. Per germline, CDR1 WNHNN and CDR2 SYGVQD (reference sequence). Trimming removed 3 bases from V and 7 bases from J, with 9 bases in between.

The chain employs TRBV19 and TRBJ2-1; D might be TRBD1 (6 bases). Germline V lookup: CDR1 LNHDA, CDR2 SQIVND (reference sequence). CDR3 length: 14 amino acids. Trimming stripped 6 bases from V and 5 bases from J, with 14 bases between. In DNA, the CDR3 is TGTGCCAGTAGGCGAGAGGGGGAGCACAATGAGCAGTTCTTC. Translation: CASRREGEHNEQFF.

This chain joins TRBV30 and TRBJ2-2, with 9 bases that match TRBD2. Germline V CDR1 and CDR2: GTSNPN, SVGIG (reference sequence). The CDR3 covers 15 residues. V shed 3 bases, J shed 5 bases, and the junction held 7 bases outside the gene matches. The CDR3 loop is CAWSYLAGETGELFF. CDR3 DNA: TGTGCCTGGAGCTACTTAGCGGGGGAAACCGGGGAGCTGTTTTTT.

This clone has more than one count but fewer than ten. The J gene is TRBJ1-1, the V gene TRBV29-1; weak D call: TRBD1 (6 bases). Germline lookup yields CDR1 SQVTM and CDR2 ANQGSEA. The CDR3 is 15 amino acids. V shed 4 bases and J shed 1 base, with 16 bases lying between them. CDR3 sequence reads: CSVGRDTRANTEAFF. In DNA form, the CDR3 reads TGCAGCGTTGGTCGGGACACAAGGGCGAACACTGAAGCTTTCTTT.

The chain links TRBV27 to TRBJ2-7; 12 bases line up with TRBD1. The CDR3 contains 15 residues. The germline V gene encodes CDR1 MNHEY and CDR2 SMNVEV (reference sequence). V lost 0 bases, J lost 5 bases, and 2 bases stayed unmatched. The CDR3 nucleotides are TGTGCCAGCAGTTTATCGGGACAGGGGGCCGACGAGCAGTACTTC. Residues: CASSLSGQGADEQYF.

V gene TRBV19 combines with J gene TRBJ1-6; D is undetermined. From germline, CDR1 is LNHDA and CDR2 SQIVND (reference sequence). The CDR3 is 15 amino acids. V was trimmed by 5 bases and J by 5 bases, leaving 13 bases between them. The CDR3 protein is CASSLGESNNSPLHF. The CDR3 DNA follows: TGTGCCAGTAGTCTAGGAGAGAGTAATAATTCACCCCTCCACTTT.

V gene TRBV30 combines with J gene TRBJ1-4, with a tentative D call TRBD1 (6 bases). CDR1 and CDR2 (germline): GTSNPN, SVGIG (reference sequence). CDR3 length equals 15 residues. Deletions cut 4 bases from V and 3 bases from J, with 15 bases between. CDR3 region: CAWNPRGAANEKLFF. The CDR3 DNA reads TGTGCCTGGAACCCCCGGGGGGCAGCTAATGAAAAACTGTTTTTT.

This clone was observed a few times. The chain uses TRBV19 and TRBJ1-1, with no clear D. CDR3 length: 14 amino acids. The V end was cut by 2 bases, the J end by 1 base, with 8 bases between. Germline lookup yields CDR1 LNHDA and CDR2 SQIVND (reference sequence). The CDR3 DNA sequence: TGTGCCAGTAGTATATCACGGCAGAACACTGAAGCTTTCTTT. Translated, it gives CASSISRQNTEAFF.

The V and J genes are TRBV6-5 and TRBJ2-1; TRBD1 matches at 9 bases. The CDR3 totals 16 residues. The ends lost 4 bases at V and 3 bases at J; junction bases unmatched: 7. Germline CDR1 and CDR2: MNHEY and SVGAGI. In DNA form, the CDR3 reads TGTGCCAGCAGTTTTCGGACAGGGGTCGTCTACAATGAGCAGTTCTTC. Encoded protein: CASSFRTGVVYNEQFF.

The chain combines TRBV28 with TRBJ2-5; 7 bases agree with TRBD2. V shed 5 bases and J 2 bases; nucleotides not matched to a gene: 5. CDR1 and CDR2 (germline): MDHEN, SYDVKM. There are 14 residues in the CDR3. The DNA of the CDR3 is TGTGCCAGCAGTGGCCCTAGCGGACAAGAGACCCAGTACTTC. As protein: CASSGPSGQETQYF.

This chain links TRBV6-5 with TRBJ1-2; 8 bases are shared with TRBD1. The CDR3 spans 13 residues. V lost 4 bases to trimming and J lost 4 bases; unmatched junction nucleotides: 2. Germline-derived CDR1 and CDR2 are MNHEY and SVGAGI. CDR3 in DNA: TGTGCCAGCAGTTCGACAGGGGCCTATGGCTACACCTTC. It yields the protein CASSSTGAYGYTF.